This T cell receptor (delta chain) is drawn from a study of gammadelta T cells in human blood (dated by TCRdb to about 2020). Libraries were constructed by RT-PCR. The sequencer was an Illumina MiSeq. Via CATT, TCRdb reprocessed the public reads, and rows with identical DNA were then joined. For this sample there are roughly 760 delta-chain clones; more than 35% appear just once. About 17% of the sample belongs to the ten largest clones. Inclusive of the bounding cysteine and phenylalanine, the CDR3 is 16 residues long. The CDR3 DNA has 48 bases and is translated from base 1. Looking up the germline V gene yields CDR1 TSWWSYY and CDR2 QGS. Clipping removes 2 bases from V and 11 bases from J, with 17 as the unmatched junction base count. Study-level results and caveats: In the study, polyclonal expansion of innate gamma-delta T cells immediately after birth was reported to appear to be driven by microbial exposure.

This clone was seen only a few times. Its antigen is currently not known. It has no much larger one-base neighbor in the sample; base qualities were not kept. The chain joins TRDV1 to TRDJ1; 7 bases in the middle match TRDD2. The clonotype comes from a human donor. Sequencing was carried out using non-Vgamma9Vdelta2 gamma-delta T cells from infant blood. The nucleotide sequence is given as TGTGCTCTTGGGGAAATCCCAAACTTTTCCTACCGGGGGCTCATCTTT. This is translated as CALGEIPNFSYRGLIF.